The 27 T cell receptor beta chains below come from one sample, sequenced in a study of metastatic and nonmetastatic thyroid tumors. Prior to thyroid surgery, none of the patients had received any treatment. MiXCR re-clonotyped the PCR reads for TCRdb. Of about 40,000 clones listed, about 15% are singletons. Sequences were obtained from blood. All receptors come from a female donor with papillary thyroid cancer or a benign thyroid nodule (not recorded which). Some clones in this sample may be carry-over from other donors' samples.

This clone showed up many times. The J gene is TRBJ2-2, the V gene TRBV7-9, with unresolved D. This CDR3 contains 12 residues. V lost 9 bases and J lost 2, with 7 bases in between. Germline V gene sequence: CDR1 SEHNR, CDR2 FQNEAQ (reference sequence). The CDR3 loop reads CASQQNTGELFF. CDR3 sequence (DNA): TGTGCCAGTCAACAAAACACCGGGGAGCTGTTTTTT.

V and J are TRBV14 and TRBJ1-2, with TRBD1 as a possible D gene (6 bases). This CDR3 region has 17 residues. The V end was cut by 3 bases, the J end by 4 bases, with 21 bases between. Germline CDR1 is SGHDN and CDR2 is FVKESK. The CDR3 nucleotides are TGTGCCAGCAGCCAGTCTCGACAGGTGGGGAAACCCTATGGCTACACCTTC. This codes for CASSQSRQVGKPYGYTF.

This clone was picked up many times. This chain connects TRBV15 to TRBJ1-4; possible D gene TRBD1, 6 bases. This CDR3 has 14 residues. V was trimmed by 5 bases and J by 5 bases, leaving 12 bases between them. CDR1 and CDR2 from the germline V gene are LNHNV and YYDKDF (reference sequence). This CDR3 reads CATSLQGRNEKLFF. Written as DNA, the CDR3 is TGTGCCACCAGCCTTCAGGGGCGGAATGAAAAACTGTTTTTT.

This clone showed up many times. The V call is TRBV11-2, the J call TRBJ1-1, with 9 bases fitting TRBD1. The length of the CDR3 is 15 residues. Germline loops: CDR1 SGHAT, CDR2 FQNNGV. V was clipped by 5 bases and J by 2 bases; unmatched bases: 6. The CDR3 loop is CASSLGQGHNTEAFF. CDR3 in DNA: TGTGCCAGCAGCCTGGGACAGGGTCACAACACTGAAGCTTTCTTT.

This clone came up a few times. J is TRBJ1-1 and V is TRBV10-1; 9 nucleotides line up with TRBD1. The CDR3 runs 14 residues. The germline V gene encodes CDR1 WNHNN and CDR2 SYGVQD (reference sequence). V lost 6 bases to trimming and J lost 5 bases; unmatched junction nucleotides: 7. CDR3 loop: CASRPQGARTEAFF. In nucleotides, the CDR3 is TGCGCCAGCAGACCACAGGGGGCACGAACTGAAGCTTTCTTT.

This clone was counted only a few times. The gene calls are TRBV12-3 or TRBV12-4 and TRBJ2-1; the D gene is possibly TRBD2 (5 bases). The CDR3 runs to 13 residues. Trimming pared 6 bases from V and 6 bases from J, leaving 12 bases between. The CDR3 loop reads CASSGVTSNEQFF. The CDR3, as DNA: TGTGCCAGCAGCGGGGTGACCTCCAATGAGCAGTTCTTC.

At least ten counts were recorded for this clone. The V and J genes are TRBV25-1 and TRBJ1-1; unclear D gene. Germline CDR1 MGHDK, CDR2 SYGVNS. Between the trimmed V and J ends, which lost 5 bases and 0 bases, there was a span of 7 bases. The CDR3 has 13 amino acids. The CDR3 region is CASSSILNTEAFF. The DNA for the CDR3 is TGTGCCAGCAGTTCCATTTTGAACACTGAAGCTTTCTTT.

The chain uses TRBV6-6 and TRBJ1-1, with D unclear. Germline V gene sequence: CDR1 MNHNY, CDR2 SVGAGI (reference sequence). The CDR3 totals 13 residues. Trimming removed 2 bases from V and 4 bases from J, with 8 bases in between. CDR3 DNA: TGTGCCAGCAGTTACGGTATCCGCACTGAAGCTTTCTTT. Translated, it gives CASSYGIRTEAFF.

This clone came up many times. Here the CDR3 DNA reads TGTGCCAGCAGTCCTAACCTCCCAGGGACAGATACGCAGTATTTT. Protein sequence: CASSPNLPGTDTQYF. The genes are TRBV27 and TRBJ2-3, with a possible D match to TRBD1 (5 bases). V dropped 5 bases and J dropped 3 bases, with 15 bases sitting between them. The CDR3 runs to 15 residues. Germline V CDR1 and CDR2: MNHEY, SMNVEV (reference sequence).

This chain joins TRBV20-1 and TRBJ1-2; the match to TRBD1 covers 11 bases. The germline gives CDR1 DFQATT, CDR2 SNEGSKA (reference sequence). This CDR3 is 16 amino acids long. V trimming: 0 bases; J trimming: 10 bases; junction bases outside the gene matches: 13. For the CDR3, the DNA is TGCAGTGCTAGAGATCCCCGGACAGGGGGCGGGCATGTCTACACCTTC. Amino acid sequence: CSARDPRTGGGHVYTF.

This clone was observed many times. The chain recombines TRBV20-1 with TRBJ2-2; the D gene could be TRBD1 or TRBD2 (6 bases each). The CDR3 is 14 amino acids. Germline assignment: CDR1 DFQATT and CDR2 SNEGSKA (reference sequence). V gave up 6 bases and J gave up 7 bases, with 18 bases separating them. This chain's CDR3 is CSATRPGAVGELFF. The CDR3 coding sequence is TGCAGTGCAACCCGTCCGGGGGCGGTCGGGGAGCTGTTTTTT.

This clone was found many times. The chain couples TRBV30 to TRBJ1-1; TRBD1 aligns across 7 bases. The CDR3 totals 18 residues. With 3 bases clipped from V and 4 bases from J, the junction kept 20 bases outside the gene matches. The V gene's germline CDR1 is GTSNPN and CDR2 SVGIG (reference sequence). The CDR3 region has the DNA TGTGCCTGGAGGAGGAGGTTAGACAGGGCTGAGCAGGGCACTGAAGCTTTCTTT. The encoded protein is CAWRRRLDRAEQGTEAFF.

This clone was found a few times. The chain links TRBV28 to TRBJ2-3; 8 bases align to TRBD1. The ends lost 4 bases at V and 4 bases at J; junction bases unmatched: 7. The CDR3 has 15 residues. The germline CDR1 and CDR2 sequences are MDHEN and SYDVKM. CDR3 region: CASSSKGQGADTQYF. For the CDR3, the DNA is TGTGCCAGCAGTTCCAAAGGACAGGGAGCAGATACGCAGTATTTT.

CDR3 loop: CALTVFQNSPLHF. DNA for the CDR3: TGTGCCTTGACGGTGTTCCAAAATTCACCCCTCCACTTT. This rearrangement joins TRBV30 to TRBJ1-6; D call uncertain. Per germline, CDR1 GTSNPN and CDR2 SVGIG (reference sequence). With 7 bases removed from V and 7 bases from J, the gap between germline ends came to 14 bases. This CDR3 region has 13 residues. The variable domain in full, completed from reference TRBV30 and TRBJ1-6, reads SQTIHQWPATLVQPVGSPLSLECTVEGTSNPNLYWYRQAAGRGLQLLFYSVGIGQISSEVPQNLSASRPQDRQFILSSKKLLLSDSGFYLCALTVFQNSPLHFGNGTRLTVT.

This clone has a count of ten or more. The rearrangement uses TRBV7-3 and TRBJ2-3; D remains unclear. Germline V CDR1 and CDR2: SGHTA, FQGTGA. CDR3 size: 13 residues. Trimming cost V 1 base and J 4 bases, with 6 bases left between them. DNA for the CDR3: TGTGCCAGCAGCTTAAGCCGGCCAGATACGCAGTATTTT. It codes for CASSLSRPDTQYF.

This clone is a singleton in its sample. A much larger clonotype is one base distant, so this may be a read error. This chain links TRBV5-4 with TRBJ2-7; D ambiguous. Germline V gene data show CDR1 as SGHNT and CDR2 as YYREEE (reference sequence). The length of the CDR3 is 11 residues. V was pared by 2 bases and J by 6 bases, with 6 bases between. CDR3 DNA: TGTGCCAGCAGCTTCGAGACCGAGCAGTACTTC. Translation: CASSFETEQYF.

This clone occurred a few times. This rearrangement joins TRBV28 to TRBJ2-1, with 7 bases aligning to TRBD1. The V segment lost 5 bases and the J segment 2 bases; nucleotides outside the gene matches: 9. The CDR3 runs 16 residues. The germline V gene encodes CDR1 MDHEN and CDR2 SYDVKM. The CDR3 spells CASSPLQGSPYNEQFF. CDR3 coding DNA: TGTGCCAGCAGTCCTCTACAGGGGAGCCCCTACAATGAGCAGTTCTTC.

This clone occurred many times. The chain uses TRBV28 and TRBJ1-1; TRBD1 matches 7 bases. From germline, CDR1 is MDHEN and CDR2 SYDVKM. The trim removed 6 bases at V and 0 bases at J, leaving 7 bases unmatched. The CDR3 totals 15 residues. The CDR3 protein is CASRDTGTVNTEAFF. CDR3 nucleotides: TGTGCCAGCAGGGATACCGGGACAGTGAACACTGAAGCTTTCTTT.

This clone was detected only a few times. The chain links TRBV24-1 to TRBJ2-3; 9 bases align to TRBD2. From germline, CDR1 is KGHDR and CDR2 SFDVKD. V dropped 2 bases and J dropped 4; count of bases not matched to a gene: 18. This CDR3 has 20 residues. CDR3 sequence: CATSDSPPPGLAGAPDTQYF. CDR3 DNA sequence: TGTGCCACCAGTGATTCTCCCCCCCCTGGGTTAGCGGGAGCCCCAGATACGCAGTATTTT.

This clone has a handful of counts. DNA of the CDR3: TGCGCCAGCAGCCAAGATAAAGTAGAGTCGGGACACGGATATGGCTACACCTTC. This translates into CASSQDKVESGHGYGYTF. The chain joins TRBV4-1 to TRBJ1-2, with D possibly TRBD1 on 6 matching bases. The CDR3 has 18 amino acids. The ends were cut back, 0 bases at V and 5 bases at J, with 22 bases in the middle. CDR1 is MGHRA and CDR2 is YSYEKL in the germline V gene.

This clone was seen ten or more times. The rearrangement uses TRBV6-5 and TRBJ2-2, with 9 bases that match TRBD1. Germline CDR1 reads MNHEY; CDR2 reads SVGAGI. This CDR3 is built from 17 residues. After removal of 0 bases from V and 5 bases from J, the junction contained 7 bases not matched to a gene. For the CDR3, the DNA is TGTGCCAGCAGTTACTCGATAGGGGACAGGGTGACCGGGGAGCTGTTTTTT. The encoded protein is CASSYSIGDRVTGELFF.

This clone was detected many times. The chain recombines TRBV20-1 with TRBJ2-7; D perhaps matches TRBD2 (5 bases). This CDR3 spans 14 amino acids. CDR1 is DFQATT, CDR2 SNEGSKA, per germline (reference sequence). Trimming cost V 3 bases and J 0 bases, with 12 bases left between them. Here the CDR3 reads CSASPRTSSYEQYF. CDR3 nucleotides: TGCAGTGCTAGCCCCCGCACTAGCTCCTACGAGCAGTACTTC.

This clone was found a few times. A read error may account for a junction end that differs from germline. Written as DNA, the CDR3 is TGTGCCAGCGGGGACAGGGCGAGACAGCCCCAGCGTTTT. Its protein product is CASGDRARQPQRF. V gene TRBV6-1 combines with J gene TRBJ1-5; TRBD1 aligns across 9 bases. The germline gives CDR1 MNHNS, CDR2 SASEGT. CDR3 length: 13 amino acids.

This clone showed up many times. The chain's CDR3 is CASSAGTGYGYTF. The DNA of the CDR3 is TGTGCCAGCAGCGCCGGGACAGGGTATGGCTACACCTTC. The chain combines TRBV11-1 with TRBJ1-2; TRBD1 matches at 9 bases. The ends lost 5 bases at V and 5 bases at J; junction bases unmatched: 3. CDR3 length: 13 amino acids. In germline, CDR1 is SGHAT, CDR2 FQDESV (reference sequence).

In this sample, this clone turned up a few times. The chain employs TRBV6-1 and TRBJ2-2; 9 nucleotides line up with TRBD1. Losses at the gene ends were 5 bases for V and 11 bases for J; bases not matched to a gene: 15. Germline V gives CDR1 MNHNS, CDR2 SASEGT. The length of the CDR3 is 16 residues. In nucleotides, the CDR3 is TGTGCCAGCAGTCCGCTCCTGGGACAGGGAAATCCTGAGCTGTTTTTT. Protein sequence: CASSPLLGQGNPELFF.

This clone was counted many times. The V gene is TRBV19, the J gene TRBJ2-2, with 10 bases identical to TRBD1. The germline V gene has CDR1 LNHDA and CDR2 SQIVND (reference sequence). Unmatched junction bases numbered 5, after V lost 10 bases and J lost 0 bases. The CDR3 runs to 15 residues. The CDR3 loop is CATQGQGTNTGELFF. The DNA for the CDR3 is TGTGCCACCCAGGGACAGGGGACGAACACCGGGGAGCTGTTTTTT. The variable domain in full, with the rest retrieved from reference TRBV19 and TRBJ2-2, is DGGITQSPKYLFRKEGQNVTLSCEQNLNHDAMYWYRQDPGQGLRLIYYSQIVNDFQKGDIAEGYSVSREKKESFPLTVTSAQKNPTAFYLCATQGQGTNTGELFFGEGSRLTVL.

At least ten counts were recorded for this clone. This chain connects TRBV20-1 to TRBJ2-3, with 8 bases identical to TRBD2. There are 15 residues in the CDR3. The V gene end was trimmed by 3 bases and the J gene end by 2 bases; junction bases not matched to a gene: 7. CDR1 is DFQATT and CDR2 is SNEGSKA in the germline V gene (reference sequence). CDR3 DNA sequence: TGCAGTGCTAGGCCGGGACTAGGACTCACAGATACGCAGTATTTT. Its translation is CSARPGLGLTDTQYF.